This passage covers 30 T cell receptor beta chains from one sample sequenced in a study of radiotherapy plus CTLA-4 blockade in lung cancer listed by TCRdb under 2018. Library preparation used the immunoSEQ multiplex PCR assay. Entries here come from immuneACCESS through TCRdb and include only in-frame sequences with V and J called. Some clones fail to appear in such tables; in the studies checked, an unresolved V gene covers under half of the shortfall, and the cause of the remainder is unknown. The sample records about 51,000 clones, about three quarters of which are singletons. The ten largest account for 2.4% of the sample. The sequenced sample was peripheral blood, obtained from a patient treated with radiotherapy plus ipilimumab. The receptors were gathered from a human donor with non-small cell lung cancer whose response to radiotherapy plus ipilimumab could not be evaluated.

The V call is TRBV7-9, the J call TRBJ2-5, with 7 positions matching TRBD1. V shed 8 bases, J shed 5 bases, and the junction held 8 bases outside the gene matches. The CDR3 is 13 residues long. Germline CDR1 is SEHNR and CDR2 is FQNEAQ (reference sequence). As DNA, the CDR3 is TGTGCCAGCTCGGGGTTACAGGGGGAGACCCAGTACTTC. Its protein product is CASSGLQGETQYF.

This clone came up once. CDR3: CASSIVGQGEVNTEAFF. CDR3 nucleotides: TGTGCCAGTAGTATTGTCGGGCAGGGCGAAGTGAACACTGAAGCTTTCTTT. The rearrangement uses TRBV19 and TRBJ1-1, with D possibly TRBD1 on 5 matching bases. This CDR3 has 17 amino acids. V was shortened by 3 bases and J by 0 bases, with 17 bases between the two germline ends. Germline CDR1 is LNHDA and CDR2 is SQIVND (reference sequence).

This chain joins TRBV28 and TRBJ2-7; TRBD2 is a possible D gene (5 bases). V was shortened by 5 bases and J by 4 bases, with 12 bases between the two germline ends. This CDR3 has 13 amino acids. Germline values: CDR1 MDHEN, CDR2 SYDVKM. CDR3 protein: CASSLYGIYEQYF. The DNA of the CDR3 is TGTGCCAGCAGTCTCTACGGGATTTACGAGCAGTACTTC. The full variable domain, in which reference TRBV28 and TRBJ2-7 provide the parts outside the CDR3, is DVKVTQSSRYLVKRTGEKVFLECVQDMDHENMFWYRQDPGLGLRLIYFSYDVKMKEKGDIPEGYSVSREKKERFSLILESASTNQTSMYLCASSLYGIYEQYFGPGTRLTVT.

CDR3 amino acids: CASQGPQHF. The CDR3 nucleotides are TGTGCTAGTCAGGGGCCCCAGCATTTT. V and J are TRBV9 and TRBJ1-5; maybe TRBD1 (5 bases). Germline V gene sequence: CDR1 SGDLS, CDR2 YYNGEE. The CDR3 contains 9 residues. The variable domain in full, with the rest retrieved from reference TRBV9 and TRBJ1-5, is DSGVTQTPKHLITATGQRVTLRCSPRSGDLSVYWYQQSLDQGLQFLIQYYNGEERAKGNILERFSAQQFPDLHSELNLSSLELGDSALYFCASQGPQHFGDGTRLSIL.

V is TRBV4-2 and J is TRBJ2-3, with 11 bases matching TRBD2. The CDR3 extends over 16 amino acids. The junction had 6 bases not matched to a gene; V was cut back by 4 bases and J by 3 bases. Germline V gene lookup returns CDR1 LGHNA and CDR2 YNFKEQ. CDR3 residues: CASSPGLADGTDTQYF. DNA of the CDR3: TGTGCCAGCAGCCCGGGACTAGCGGATGGGACAGATACGCAGTATTTT.

This chain uses TRBV9 with TRBJ2-1, with 8 bases aligning to TRBD2. V lost 3 bases, J lost 8 bases, and 10 bases stayed unmatched. Looked up from germline, CDR1 is SGDLS and CDR2 is YYNGEE. CDR3 length: 15 residues. CDR3 residues: CASSGTSGLGDEQFF. The CDR3 coding sequence is TGTGCCAGCAGCGGTACTAGCGGTCTAGGGGATGAGCAGTTCTTC.

This chain links TRBV7-2 with TRBJ2-7, with TRBD1 as a possible D gene (5 bases). The CDR3 extends over 19 amino acids. The ends were cut back, 1 base at V and 6 bases at J, with 28 bases in the middle. Germline V gives CDR1 SGHTA, CDR2 FQGNSA. CDR3 DNA sequence: TGTGCCAGCAGCTTAGGAGATCCCGTTGTGCAGGGATGGCCCCTCGAGCAGTACTTC. It encodes CASSLGDPVVQGWPLEQYF.

The chain uses TRBV7-3 and TRBJ1-1; 10 bases are shared with TRBD1. The V and J ends lost 1 base and 5 bases, in that order; junction bases with no gene match: 4. The CDR3 has 15 amino acids. Germline CDR1 reads SGHTA; CDR2 reads FQGTGA. In nucleotides, the CDR3 is TGTGCCAGCAGCTTAATAGGACAGGGGGGAACTGAAGCTTTCTTT. This translates into CASSLIGQGGTEAFF.

This clone was seen only a few times. The chain employs TRBV25-1 and TRBJ2-7; possible D gene TRBD2, 6 bases. CDR1 is MGHDK and CDR2 is SYGVNS in the germline V gene. Trimming removed 4 bases from V and 6 bases from J, with 16 bases in between. The CDR3 contains 14 residues. The CDR3 bases are TGTGCCAGCAGTGGGCTAGCGCTAGGAGGCGAGCAGTACTTC. Its protein is CASSGLALGGEQYF.

The gene calls are TRBV9 and TRBJ2-5; D perhaps matches TRBD2 (5 bases). Trimming cost V 0 bases and J 2 bases, with 14 bases left between them. Germline loops: CDR1 SGDLS, CDR2 YYNGEE. This CDR3 is 16 amino acids long. The DNA for the CDR3 is TGTGCCAGCAGCGTAGCTGGCGGGTTAGAACAAGAGACCCAGTACTTC. Protein product: CASSVAGGLEQETQYF. Complete variable domain (other parts from reference TRBV9 and TRBJ2-5): DSGVTQTPKHLITATGQRVTLRCSPRSGDLSVYWYQQSLDQGLQFLIQYYNGEERAKGNILERFSAQQFPDLHSELNLSSLELGDSALYFCASSVAGGLEQETQYFGPGTRLLVL.

In nucleotides, the CDR3 is TGTGCCAGTAGTATCCATGGGGCCGAGCAGTACTTC. It yields the protein CASSIHGAEQYF. The chain recombines TRBV19 with TRBJ2-7; tentative D call: TRBD1 (5 bases). The CDR3 runs 12 residues. The V and J ends lost 3 bases and 6 bases respectively, with 9 bases between them. From germline, CDR1 is LNHDA and CDR2 SQIVND (reference sequence).

V and J are TRBV9 and TRBJ2-2; 9 bases are shared with TRBD1. The CDR3 contains 14 residues. The germline V gene has CDR1 SGDLS and CDR2 YYNGEE. J was trimmed by 3 bases and V by 6 bases; bases with no gene match: 3. In DNA form, the CDR3 reads TGTGCCAGCACCTGGACAGGGGACACCGGGGAGCTGTTTTTT. Translated: CASTWTGDTGELFF. The entire variable domain, with the rest obtained from reference TRBV9 and TRBJ2-2, is as follows: DSGVTQTPKHLITATGQRVTLRCSPRSGDLSVYWYQQSLDQGLQFLIQYYNGEERAKGNILERFSAQQFPDLHSELNLSSLELGDSALYFCASTWTGDTGELFFGEGSRLTVL.

This clone has just a few counts. The rearrangement uses TRBV5-1 and TRBJ2-3; TRBD2 agrees at 7 bases. The germline V gene has CDR1 SGHRS and CDR2 YFSETQ. The V segment lost 6 bases and the J segment 1 base; nucleotides outside the gene matches: 11. This CDR3 has 16 amino acids. CDR3 amino acids: CASNSILASRTDTQYF. CDR3 DNA: TGCGCCAGCAACTCCATACTAGCGTCCCGCACAGATACGCAGTATTTT.

The J gene is TRBJ1-4, the V gene TRBV7-2; a possible D gene is TRBD1 (5 bases). Germline V gene lookup returns CDR1 SGHTA and CDR2 FQGNSA. V dropped 5 bases and J dropped 0 bases, with 19 bases sitting between them. The CDR3 contains 18 residues. The CDR3 nucleotides read TGTGCCAGCAGCATCCGCGACAACAGGCCCCCAACTAATGAAAAACTGTTTTTT. Its protein product is CASSIRDNRPPTNEKLFF.

The chain is built from TRBV19 and TRBJ2-3; D not resolved. V lost 1 base, J lost 9 bases, and 14 bases lay in between. CDR3 length: 14 amino acids. Germline V gene lookup returns CDR1 LNHDA and CDR2 SQIVND (reference sequence). This CDR3 reads CASSIVAGIMTQYF. The CDR3 bases are TGTGCCAGTAGTATAGTGGCAGGAATCATGACGCAGTATTTT.

The chain couples TRBV11-3 to TRBJ2-7, with D possibly matching TRBD1 (6 bases). CDR1 is SGHNT, CDR2 YENEEA, per germline. This CDR3 is 14 amino acids long. The germline V and J ends were trimmed by 3 bases and 0 bases, with 9 bases remaining between them. Written as DNA, the CDR3 is TGTGCCAGCAGCTTCGGGACAAACTCCTACGAGCAGTACTTC. Translated: CASSFGTNSYEQYF.

The chain couples TRBV27 to TRBJ1-2; D perhaps matches TRBD1 (6 bases). The germline V gene has CDR1 MNHEY and CDR2 SMNVEV (reference sequence). The CDR3 covers 13 residues. The V gene lost 6 bases and the J gene lost 2 bases, with 10 bases spanning the gap. CDR3 residues: CASSPQGNYGYTF. CDR3 sequence (DNA): TGTGCCAGCAGCCCCCAGGGGAACTATGGCTACACCTTC.

This clone was picked up one time. This chain's CDR3 is CASSYDRGNTEAFF. The CDR3 nucleotides are TGTGCCAGCAGTTATGACAGGGGGAACACTGAAGCTTTCTTT. This chain links TRBV6-5 with TRBJ1-1; 8 bases align to TRBD1. V gave up 3 bases and J gave up 1 base; unmatched junction bases: 1. In germline, CDR1 is MNHEY, CDR2 SVGAGI. The CDR3 totals 14 residues.

A remark on this clone: The sample holds other DNA sequences that translate to the same CDR3. The chain is built from TRBV7-3 and TRBJ2-5, with TRBD1 as a possible D gene (5 bases). The V end lost 5 bases, the J end lost 1 base, and 11 bases lay between the germline ends. CDR1 SGHTA and CDR2 FQGTGA come from the germline V gene. The CDR3 length is 14 residues. The CDR3 loop is CASSPTGLQETQYF. CDR3 nucleotide sequence: TGTGCCAGCAGCCCTACAGGTCTCCAAGAGACCCAGTACTTC.

This clone was picked up a small number of times. The chain uses TRBV7-3 and TRBJ2-3; the D is unclear. The CDR3 extends over 15 amino acids. Germline loops: CDR1 SGHTA, CDR2 FQGTGA. V lost 5 bases and J 4 bases, leaving 16 bases between the germline ends. The CDR3 coding sequence is TGTGCCAGCAGCCCCCGCGGCGAAACCCCAGATACGCAGTATTTT. Translation gives CASSPRGETPDTQYF.

The chain recombines TRBV5-1 with TRBJ2-5; 11 positions agree with TRBD2. With 7 bases clipped from V and 5 bases from J, the junction kept 10 bases outside the gene matches. The germline gives CDR1 SGHRS, CDR2 YFSETQ. The CDR3 sequence is 15 residues long. CDR3 region: CASRRLAGFSETQYF. DNA of the CDR3: TGCGCCAGCCGACGACTAGCGGGGTTTTCGGAGACCCAGTACTTC.

The rearrangement uses TRBV5-5 and TRBJ2-7; D ambiguous. The germline CDR1 and CDR2 sequences are SGHKS and YYEKEE (reference sequence). There are 15 residues in the CDR3. Trimming cost V 0 bases and J 0 bases, with 10 bases left between them. The DNA for the CDR3 is TGTGCCAGCAGCTTGGTTGCAGGTAGCTCCTACGAGCAGTACTTC. Residues: CASSLVAGSSYEQYF.

The V call is TRBV5-5, the J call TRBJ2-7, with D hard to call. Trimming shortened V by 0 bases and J by 4 bases, and 8 bases separated the two germline ends. The CDR3 has 13 residues. Per germline, CDR1 SGHKS and CDR2 YYEKEE (reference sequence). This chain's CDR3 is CASSLAQQYEQYF. The CDR3 coding sequence is TGTGCCAGCAGCTTGGCCCAACAGTACGAGCAGTACTTC.

The V gene is TRBV18, the J gene TRBJ2-7; 8 bases are a match to TRBD1. Per germline, CDR1 KGHSH and CDR2 LQKENI. The CDR3 runs to 16 residues. V lost 3 bases to trimming and J lost 2 bases; unmatched junction nucleotides: 9. This CDR3 reads CASSPIFRTGPYEQYF. CDR3 DNA sequence: TGTGCCAGCTCACCCATCTTCAGGACAGGGCCCTACGAGCAGTACTTC. Based on the CDR3 plus reference TRBV18 and TRBJ2-7, the full variable domain is NAGVMQNPRHLVRRRGQEARLRCSPMKGHSHVYWYRQLPEEGLKFMVYLQKENIIDESGMPKERFSAEFPKEGPSILRIQQVVRGDSAAYFCASSPIFRTGPYEQYFGPGTRLTVT.

The chain combines TRBV6-1 with TRBJ1-2; tentatively, D is TRBD1 (6 bases). Trimming removed 3 bases from V and 4 bases from J, with 9 bases in between. Germline CDR1 and CDR2: MNHNS and SASEGT. CDR3 length: 13 residues. The CDR3 loop reads CASSDGGRYGYTF. CDR3 sequence (DNA): TGTGCCAGCAGTGACGGGGGGCGCTATGGCTACACCTTC.

The chain employs TRBV19 and TRBJ2-5; 11 positions agree with TRBD1. V gave up 5 bases and J gave up 2 bases; unmatched junction bases: 4. Per the germline V gene, CDR1 is LNHDA and CDR2 is SQIVND (reference sequence). The CDR3 has 15 residues. In DNA, the CDR3 is TGTGCCAGTAGTGAGGACAGGGGGCCACAAGAGACCCAGTACTTC. Translating it yields CASSEDRGPQETQYF. Based on the CDR3 plus reference TRBV19 and TRBJ2-5, the full variable domain is DGGITQSPKYLFRKEGQNVTLSCEQNLNHDAMYWYRQDPGQGLRLIYYSQIVNDFQKGDIAEGYSVSREKKESFPLTVTSAQKNPTAFYLCASSEDRGPQETQYFGPGTRLLVL.

The rearrangement uses TRBV6-5 and TRBJ2-6, with 11 positions matching TRBD1. The CDR3 loop spans 15 amino acids. Looked up from germline, CDR1 is MNHEY and CDR2 is SVGAGI. The ends lost 8 bases at V and 2 bases at J; junction bases unmatched: 2. CDR3 in DNA: TGTGCCAGCGGGACAGGGGGTGCTGGGGCCAACGTCCTGACTTTC. Translated, it gives CASGTGGAGANVLTF.

In nucleotides, the CDR3 is TGTGCCAGCTCACTTGCGGGAACCTCCTACGAGCAGTACTTC. Translated: CASSLAGTSYEQYF. The genes are TRBV18 and TRBJ2-7; TRBD2 is a possible D gene (6 bases). Germline assignment: CDR1 KGHSH and CDR2 LQKENI. V was trimmed by 4 bases and J by 0 bases, leaving 10 bases between them. The CDR3 has 14 residues.

The chain carries TRBV5-6 and TRBJ2-2, with 9 bases matching TRBD1. The germline V gene has CDR1 SGHDT and CDR2 YYEEEE. The CDR3 spans 16 residues. Unmatched junction bases numbered 9, after V lost 5 bases and J lost 4 bases. CDR3 loop: CASRLTGGGITGELFF. The CDR3 DNA reads TGTGCCAGCAGACTAACAGGGGGCGGAATCACCGGGGAGCTGTTTTTT.

The CDR3 DNA reads as TGTGCCAGCAGCTTAGGGTTTGGCCGCAGCGGAGCGACCCAGTACTTC. Encoded protein: CASSLGFGRSGATQYF. The chain employs TRBV7-2 and TRBJ2-5; the D gene is possibly TRBD2 (5 bases). The CDR3 has 16 amino acids. Germline values: CDR1 SGHTA, CDR2 FQGNSA. Trimming cost V 1 base and J 7 bases, with 19 bases left between them.